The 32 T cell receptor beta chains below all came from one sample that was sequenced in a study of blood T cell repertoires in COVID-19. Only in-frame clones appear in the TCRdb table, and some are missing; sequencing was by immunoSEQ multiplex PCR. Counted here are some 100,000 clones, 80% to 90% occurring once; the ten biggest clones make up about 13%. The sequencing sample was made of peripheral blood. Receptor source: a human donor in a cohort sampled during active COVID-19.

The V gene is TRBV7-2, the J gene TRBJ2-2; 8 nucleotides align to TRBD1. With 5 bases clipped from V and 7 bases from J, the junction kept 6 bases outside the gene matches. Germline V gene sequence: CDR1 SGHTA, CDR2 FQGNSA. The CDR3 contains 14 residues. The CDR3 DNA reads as TGTGCCAGCAGCCGCGGACAGGGAATCGGGGAGCTGTTTTTT. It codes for CASSRGQGIGELFF.

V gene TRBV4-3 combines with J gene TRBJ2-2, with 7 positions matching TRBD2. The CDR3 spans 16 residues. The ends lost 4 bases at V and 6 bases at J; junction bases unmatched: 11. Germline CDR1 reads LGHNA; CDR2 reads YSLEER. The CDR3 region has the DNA TGCGCCAGCAGCCCAATCTGGACTAGAGGGGCCGGGGAGCTGTTTTTT. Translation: CASSPIWTRGAGELFF.

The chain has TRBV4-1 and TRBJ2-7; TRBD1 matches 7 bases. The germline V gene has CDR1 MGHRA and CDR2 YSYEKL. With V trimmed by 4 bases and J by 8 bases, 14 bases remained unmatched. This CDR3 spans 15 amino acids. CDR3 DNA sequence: TGCGCCAGCAGCCGAACTTGGGACAGCGGAGAAAAGCAGTACTTC. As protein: CASSRTWDSGEKQYF.

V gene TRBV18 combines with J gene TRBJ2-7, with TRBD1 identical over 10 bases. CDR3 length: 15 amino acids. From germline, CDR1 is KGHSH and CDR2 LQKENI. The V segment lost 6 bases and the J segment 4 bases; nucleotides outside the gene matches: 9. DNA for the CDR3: TGTGCCAGCTCCCAGCCGGGACAGGGGCGGTACGAGCAGTACTTC. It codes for CASSQPGQGRYEQYF. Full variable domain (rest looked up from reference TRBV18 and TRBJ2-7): NAGVMQNPRHLVRRRGQEARLRCSPMKGHSHVYWYRQLPEEGLKFMVYLQKENIIDESGMPKERFSAEFPKEGPSILRIQQVVRGDSAAYFCASSQPGQGRYEQYFGPGTRLTVT.

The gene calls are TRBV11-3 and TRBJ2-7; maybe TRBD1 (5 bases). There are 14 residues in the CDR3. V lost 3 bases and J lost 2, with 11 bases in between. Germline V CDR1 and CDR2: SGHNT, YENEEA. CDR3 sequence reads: CASSFWPGTYEQYF. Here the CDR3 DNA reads TGTGCCAGCAGCTTTTGGCCAGGGACCTACGAGCAGTACTTC.

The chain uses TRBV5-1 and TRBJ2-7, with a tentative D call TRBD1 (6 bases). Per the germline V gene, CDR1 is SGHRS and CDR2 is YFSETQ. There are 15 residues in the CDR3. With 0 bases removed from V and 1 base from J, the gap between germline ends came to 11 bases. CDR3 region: CASSLGQGYSYEQYF. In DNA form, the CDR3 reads TGCGCCAGCAGCTTGGGGCAGGGGTATTCCTACGAGCAGTACTTC.

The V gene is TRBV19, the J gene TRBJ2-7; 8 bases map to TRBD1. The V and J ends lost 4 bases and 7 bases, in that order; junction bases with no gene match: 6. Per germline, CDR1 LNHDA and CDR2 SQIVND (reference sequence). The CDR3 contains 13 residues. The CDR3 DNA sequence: TGTGCCAGTAGTACGATGGACAGGGCTGAGCAGTACTTC. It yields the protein CASSTMDRAEQYF.

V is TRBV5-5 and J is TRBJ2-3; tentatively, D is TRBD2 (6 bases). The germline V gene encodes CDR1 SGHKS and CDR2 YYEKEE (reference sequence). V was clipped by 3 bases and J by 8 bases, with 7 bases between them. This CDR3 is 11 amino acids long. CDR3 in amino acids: CASSWRGTQYF. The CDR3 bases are TGTGCCAGCAGCTGGAGGGGTACGCAGTATTTT.

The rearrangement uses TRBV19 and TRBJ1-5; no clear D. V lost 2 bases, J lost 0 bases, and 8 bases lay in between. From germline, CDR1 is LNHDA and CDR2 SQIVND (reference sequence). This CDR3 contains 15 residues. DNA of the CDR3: TGTGCCAGTAGTATAATTCTTTATAGCAATCAGCCCCAGCATTTT. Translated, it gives CASSIILYSNQPQHF.

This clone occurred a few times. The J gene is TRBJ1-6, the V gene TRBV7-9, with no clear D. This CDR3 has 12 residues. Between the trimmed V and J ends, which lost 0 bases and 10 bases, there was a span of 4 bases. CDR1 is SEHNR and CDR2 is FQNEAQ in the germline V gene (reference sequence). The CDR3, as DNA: TGTGCCAGCAGCTTAGCGACATCACCCCTCCACTTT. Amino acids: CASSLATSPLHF.

The CDR3 spells CASSQVGLAAGETGELFF. The CDR3 nucleotides read TGCGCCAGCAGCCAAGTGGGGCTAGCCGCGGGGGAGACCGGGGAGCTGTTTTTT. This chain links TRBV4-3 with TRBJ2-2; 7 bases align to TRBD2. V dropped 1 base and J dropped 5; count of bases not matched to a gene: 13. This CDR3 has 18 amino acids. Per the germline V gene, CDR1 is LGHNA and CDR2 is YSLEER.

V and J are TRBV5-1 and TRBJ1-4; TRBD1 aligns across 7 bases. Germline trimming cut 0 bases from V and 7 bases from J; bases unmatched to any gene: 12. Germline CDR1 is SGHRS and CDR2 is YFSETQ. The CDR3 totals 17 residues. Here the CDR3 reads CASSLGGRGMRSEKLFF. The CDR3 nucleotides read TGCGCCAGCAGCTTGGGAGGCAGGGGGATGAGGAGTGAAAAACTGTTTTTT.

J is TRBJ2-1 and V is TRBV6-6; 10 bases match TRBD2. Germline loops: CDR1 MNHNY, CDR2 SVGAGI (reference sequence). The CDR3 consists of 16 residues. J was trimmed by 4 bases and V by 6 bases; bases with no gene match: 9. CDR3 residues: CASRGLAGDLYNEQFF. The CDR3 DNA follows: TGTGCCAGCAGGGGGCTAGCGGGGGATCTTTACAATGAGCAGTTCTTC.

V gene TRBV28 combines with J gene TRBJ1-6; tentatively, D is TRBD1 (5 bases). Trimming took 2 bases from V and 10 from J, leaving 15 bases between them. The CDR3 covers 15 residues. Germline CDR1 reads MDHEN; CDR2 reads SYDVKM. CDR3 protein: CASSLGGASQSPLHF. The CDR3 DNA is TGTGCCAGCAGTTTAGGCGGGGCTAGTCAATCACCCCTCCACTTT.

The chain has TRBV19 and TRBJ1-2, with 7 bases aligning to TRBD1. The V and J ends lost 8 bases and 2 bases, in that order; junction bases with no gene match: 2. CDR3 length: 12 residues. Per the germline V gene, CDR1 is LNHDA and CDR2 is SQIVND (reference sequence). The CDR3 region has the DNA TGTGCCAGTCACAGGGGAAACTATGGCTACACCTTC. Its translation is CASHRGNYGYTF.

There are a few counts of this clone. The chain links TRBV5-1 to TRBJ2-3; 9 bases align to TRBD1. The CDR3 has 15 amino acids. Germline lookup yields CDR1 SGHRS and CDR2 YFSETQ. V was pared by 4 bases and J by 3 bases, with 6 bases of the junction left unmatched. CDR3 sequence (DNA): TGCGCCAGCAGCATAGGGACAGGGTTGACAGATACGCAGTATTTT. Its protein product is CASSIGTGLTDTQYF.

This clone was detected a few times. CDR3 nucleotides: TGTGCCAGCAGCTTCGGACAGGGGGGACTTAGCTCTGGAAACACCATATATTTT. Translated, it gives CASSFGQGGLSSGNTIYF. The chain has TRBV7-8 and TRBJ1-3; 10 bases map to TRBD1. The length of the CDR3 is 18 residues. Germline values: CDR1 SGHVS, CDR2 FQNEAQ. The trim removed 3 bases at V and 0 bases at J, leaving 8 bases unmatched. The variable domain in full, with the rest retrieved from reference TRBV7-8 and TRBJ1-3, is GAGVSQSPRYKVAKRGQDVALRCDPISGHVSLFWYQQALGQGPEFLTYFQNEAQLDKSGLPSDRFFAERPEGSVSTLKIQRTQQEDSAVYLCASSFGQGGLSSGNTIYFGEGSWLTVV.

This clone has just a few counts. In DNA, the CDR3 is TGTGCCAGCAGTTTATCCCGCGTGGCACCCCTCCACTTT. It translates to CASSLSRVAPLHF. V and J are TRBV27 and TRBJ1-6; D is uncertain. Trimming left V 0 bases short and J 11 bases short, with 8 bases between. In germline, CDR1 is MNHEY, CDR2 SMNVEV (reference sequence). The CDR3 extends over 13 amino acids.

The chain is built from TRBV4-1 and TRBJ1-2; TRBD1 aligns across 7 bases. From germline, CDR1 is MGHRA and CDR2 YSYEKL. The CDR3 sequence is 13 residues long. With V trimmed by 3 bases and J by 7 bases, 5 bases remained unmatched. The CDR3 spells CASSQEGALGYTF. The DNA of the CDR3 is TGCGCCAGCAGCCAGGAGGGGGCGCTTGGCTACACCTTC.

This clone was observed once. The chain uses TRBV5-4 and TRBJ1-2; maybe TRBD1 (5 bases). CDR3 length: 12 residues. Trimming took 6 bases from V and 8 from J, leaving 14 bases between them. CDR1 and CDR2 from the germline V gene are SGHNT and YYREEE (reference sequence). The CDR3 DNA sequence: TGTGCCAGCACCCAGGGTTTGACCGGCTACACCTTC. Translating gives CASTQGLTGYTF.

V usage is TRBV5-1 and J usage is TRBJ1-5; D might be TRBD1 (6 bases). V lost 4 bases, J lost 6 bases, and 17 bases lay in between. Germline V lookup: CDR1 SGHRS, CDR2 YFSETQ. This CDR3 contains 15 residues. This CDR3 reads CASSPGHPTGQPQHF. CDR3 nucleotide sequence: TGCGCCAGCAGCCCGGGACATCCCACGGGTCAGCCCCAGCATTTT.

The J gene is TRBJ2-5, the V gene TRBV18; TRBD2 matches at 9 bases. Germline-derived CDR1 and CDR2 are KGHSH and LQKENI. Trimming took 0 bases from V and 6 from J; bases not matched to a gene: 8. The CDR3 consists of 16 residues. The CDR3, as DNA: TGTGCCAGCTCACCACCGGGGCGGCTAGCGGGAAAGACCCAGTACTTC. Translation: CASSPPGRLAGKTQYF.

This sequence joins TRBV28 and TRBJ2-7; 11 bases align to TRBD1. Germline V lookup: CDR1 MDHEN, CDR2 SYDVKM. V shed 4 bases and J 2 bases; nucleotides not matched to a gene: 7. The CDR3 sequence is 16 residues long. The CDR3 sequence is CASSYTGDRGTYEQYF. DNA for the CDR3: TGTGCCAGCAGTTATACTGGGGACAGGGGGACCTACGAGCAGTACTTC.

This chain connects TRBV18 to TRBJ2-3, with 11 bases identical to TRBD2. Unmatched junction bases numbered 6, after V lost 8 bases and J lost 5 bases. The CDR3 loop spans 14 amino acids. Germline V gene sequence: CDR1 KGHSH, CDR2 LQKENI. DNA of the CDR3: TGTGCCAGCGCAATAGCGGGGGGGCAAGATACGCAGTATTTT. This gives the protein CASAIAGGQDTQYF.

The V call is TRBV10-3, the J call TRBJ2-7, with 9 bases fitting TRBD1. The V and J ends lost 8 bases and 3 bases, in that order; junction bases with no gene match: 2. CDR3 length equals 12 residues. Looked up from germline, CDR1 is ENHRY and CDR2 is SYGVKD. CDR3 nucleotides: TGTGCCATCGGGGGACAGGGCTACGAGCAGTACTTC. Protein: CAIGGQGYEQYF.

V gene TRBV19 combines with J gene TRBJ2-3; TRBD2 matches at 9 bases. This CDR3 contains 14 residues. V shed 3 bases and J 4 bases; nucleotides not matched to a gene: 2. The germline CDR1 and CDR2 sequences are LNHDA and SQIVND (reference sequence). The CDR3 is CASSIGGGADTQYF. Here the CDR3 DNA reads TGTGCCAGTAGTATCGGCGGGGGGGCAGATACGCAGTATTTT.

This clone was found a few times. The CDR3 loop is CASSYELGGTNTEAFF. The DNA for the CDR3 is TGTGCCAGCAGTTACGAGCTTGGGGGCACGAACACTGAAGCTTTCTTT. The chain couples TRBV6-2 or TRBV6-3 to TRBJ1-1; TRBD1 is a possible D gene (6 bases). CDR3 length: 16 amino acids. The V gene's germline CDR1 is MNHEY and CDR2 SVGEGT. V dropped 2 bases and J dropped 1 base, with 14 bases sitting between them.

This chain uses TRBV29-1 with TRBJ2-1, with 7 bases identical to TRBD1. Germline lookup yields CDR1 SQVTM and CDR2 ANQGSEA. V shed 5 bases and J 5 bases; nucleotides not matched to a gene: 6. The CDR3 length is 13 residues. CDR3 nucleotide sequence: TGCAGCGTTAGATCGACAGGGAACAATGAGCAGTTCTTC. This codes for CSVRSTGNNEQFF.

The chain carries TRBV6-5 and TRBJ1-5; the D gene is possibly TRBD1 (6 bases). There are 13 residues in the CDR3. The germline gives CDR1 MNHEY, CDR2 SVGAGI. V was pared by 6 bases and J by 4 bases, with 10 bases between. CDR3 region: CASRSTGNQPQHF. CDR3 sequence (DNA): TGTGCCAGCAGATCCACAGGGAATCAGCCCCAGCATTTT.

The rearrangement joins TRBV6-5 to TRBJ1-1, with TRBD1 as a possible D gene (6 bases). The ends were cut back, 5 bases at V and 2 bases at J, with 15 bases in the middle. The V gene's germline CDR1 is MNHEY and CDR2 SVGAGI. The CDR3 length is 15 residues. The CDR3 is CASSPQQGSNTEAFF. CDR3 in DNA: TGTGCCAGCAGTCCCCAACAGGGAAGCAACACTGAAGCTTTCTTT.

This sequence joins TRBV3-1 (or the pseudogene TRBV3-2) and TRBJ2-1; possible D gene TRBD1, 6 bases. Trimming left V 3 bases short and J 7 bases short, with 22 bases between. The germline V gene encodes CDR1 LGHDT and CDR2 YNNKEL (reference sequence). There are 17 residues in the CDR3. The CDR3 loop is CASSHRRSTGYGNEQFF. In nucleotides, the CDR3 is TGTGCCAGCAGCCACCGTCGTAGCACAGGGTATGGAAATGAGCAGTTCTTC.

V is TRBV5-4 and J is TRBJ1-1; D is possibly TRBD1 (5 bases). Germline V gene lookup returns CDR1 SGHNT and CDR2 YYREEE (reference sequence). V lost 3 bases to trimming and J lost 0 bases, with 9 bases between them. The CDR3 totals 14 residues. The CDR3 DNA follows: TGTGCCAGCAGCTCCCAGGGAATGAACACTGAAGCTTTCTTT. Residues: CASSSQGMNTEAFF.